This TCR beta chain was sequenced in a study of technical replicates of blood from a handful of donors. Data came from immunoSEQ multiplex PCR; TCRdb stores just in-frame clones and leaves some out. The sample has more than 60,000 clones; approximately 87% are singletons. With 4 bases clipped from V and 6 bases from J, the junction kept 15 bases outside the gene matches. This CDR3 is 17 amino acids long. Germline CDR1 is SQVTM and CDR2 is ANQGSEA. The genes are TRBV29-1 and TRBJ2-2; 9 nucleotides line up with TRBD2. The sequencing sample was made of PBMCs. This receptor was obtained from a human donor in good health. Some clones in this sample may be carry-over from other donors' samples. CDR3 residues: CSVGSQGGRGRAGELFF. DNA for the CDR3: TGCAGCGTTGGTTCACAGGGAGGTCGCGGGAGGGCCGGGGAGCTGTTTTTT.